Below are 2 T cell receptor beta chains sequenced from a single sample in a study of control samples from healthy donors and cancer patients. Some clones are missing from TCRdb's copy, which holds only in-frame ones; the method was immunoSEQ multiplex PCR. The profile shows under 200,000 clones, around 93% of them singletons. The sample was blood. The receptor source for this set is a woman aged 60 to 75 in good health.

Here the CDR3 reads CASSIGQVPYETQYF. DNA for the CDR3: TGTGCCAGTAGTATAGGGCAGGTACCCTATGAGACCCAGTACTTC. The genes are TRBV19 and TRBJ2-5, with no clear D. V shed 1 base and J shed 5 bases, with 14 bases lying between them. Germline assignment: CDR1 LNHDA and CDR2 SQIVND (reference sequence). This CDR3 has 15 amino acids. The full variable domain, its missing parts supplied by reference TRBV19 and TRBJ2-5, is DGGITQSPKYLFRKEGQNVTLSCEQNLNHDAMYWYRQDPGQGLRLIYYSQIVNDFQKGDIAEGYSVSREKKESFPLTVTSAQKNPTAFYLCASSIGQVPYETQYFGPGTRLLVL.

This clone was detected a few times. The V and J genes are TRBV5-4 and TRBJ2-3; D not resolved. The V end was cut by 3 bases, the J end by 8 bases, with 22 bases between. Germline CDR1 SGHNT, CDR2 YYREEE (reference sequence). The CDR3 extends over 16 amino acids. CDR3 in amino acids: CASSSIPSRFPRTQYF. The CDR3 nucleotides are TGTGCCAGCAGCTCTATCCCATCTCGCTTCCCTCGTACGCAGTATTTT. The full variable domain, with the rest looked up from reference TRBV5-4 and TRBJ2-3, is ETGVTQSPTHLIKTRGQQVTLRCSSQSGHNTVSWYQQALGQGPQFIFQYYREEENGRGNFPPRFSGLQFPNYSSELNVNALELDDSALYLCASSSIPSRFPRTQYFGPGTRLTVL.